One and the same sample provided the 3 T cell receptor beta chains below, sequenced in a study of T cell responses to AZD1222 COVID-19 vaccine. Some clones are missing from TCRdb's copy, which holds only in-frame ones; the method was immunoSEQ multiplex PCR. The profile shows 140,000 to 150,000 clones, 85% to 90% of them singletons. The specimen was peripheral blood, collected 28 days after the second AZD1222 dose. Receptor source: an adult who received the AZD1222 COVID-19 vaccine.

V gene TRBV13 combines with J gene TRBJ1-2; no definite D call. Germline CDR1 and CDR2: PRHDT and FYEKMQ (reference sequence). This CDR3 has 13 amino acids. The V end was cut by 3 bases, the J end by 2 bases, with 7 bases between. This CDR3 reads CASSFDKNYGYTF. CDR3 nucleotide sequence: TGTGCCAGCAGCTTTGACAAAAACTATGGCTACACCTTC.

J is TRBJ2-7 and V is TRBV4-1, with D tentatively TRBD2 (5 bases). Germline V CDR1 and CDR2: MGHRA, YSYEKL. The CDR3 consists of 14 residues. Trimming removed 3 bases from V and 5 bases from J, with 14 bases in between. The DNA of the CDR3 is TGCGCCAGCAGCCAGCCCACTAGTAATCACGAGCAGTACTTC. Translating gives CASSQPTSNHEQYF.

This clone has a handful of counts. The rearrangement joins TRBV6-5 to TRBJ1-1; D ambiguous. Germline V CDR1 and CDR2: MNHEY, SVGAGI. Deletions cut 3 bases from V and 5 bases from J, with 10 bases between. This CDR3 spans 13 amino acids. The CDR3 here is CASSYSGATEAFF. In DNA, the CDR3 is TGTGCCAGCAGTTATTCGGGCGCAACTGAAGCTTTCTTT.